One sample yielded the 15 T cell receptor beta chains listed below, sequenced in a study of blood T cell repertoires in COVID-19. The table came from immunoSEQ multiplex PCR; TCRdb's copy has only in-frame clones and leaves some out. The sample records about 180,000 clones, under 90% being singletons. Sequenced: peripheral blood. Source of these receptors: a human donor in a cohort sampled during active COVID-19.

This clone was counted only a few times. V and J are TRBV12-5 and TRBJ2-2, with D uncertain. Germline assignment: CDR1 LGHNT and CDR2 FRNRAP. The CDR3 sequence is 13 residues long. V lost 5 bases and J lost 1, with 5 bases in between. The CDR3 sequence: CASGPGNTGELFF. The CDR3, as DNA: TGTGCTAGTGGTCCCGGGAACACCGGGGAGCTGTTTTTT.

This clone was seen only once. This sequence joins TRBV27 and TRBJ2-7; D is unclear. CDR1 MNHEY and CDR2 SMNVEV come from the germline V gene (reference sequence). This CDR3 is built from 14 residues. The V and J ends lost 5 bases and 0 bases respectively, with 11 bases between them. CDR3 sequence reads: CASSPIGSSYEQYF. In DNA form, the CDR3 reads TGTGCCAGCAGTCCCATTGGCAGCTCCTACGAGCAGTACTTC.

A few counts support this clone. The CDR3 spells CASSIAGQGYYEQYF. The CDR3 coding sequence is TGTGCCAGTAGTATAGCCGGACAGGGTTACTACGAGCAGTACTTC. The chain carries TRBV19 and TRBJ2-7; TRBD1 aligns across 8 bases. CDR3 length: 15 residues. J gave up 3 bases and V 1 base, and 5 bases lay outside the gene matches. CDR1 is LNHDA, CDR2 SQIVND, per germline (reference sequence).

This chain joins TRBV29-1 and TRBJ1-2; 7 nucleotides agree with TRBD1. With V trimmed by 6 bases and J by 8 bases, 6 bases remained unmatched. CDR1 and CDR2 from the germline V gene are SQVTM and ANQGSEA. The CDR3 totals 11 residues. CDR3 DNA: TGCAGCGTGGCCACAGGGGAAGGCTACACCTTC. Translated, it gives CSVATGEGYTF.

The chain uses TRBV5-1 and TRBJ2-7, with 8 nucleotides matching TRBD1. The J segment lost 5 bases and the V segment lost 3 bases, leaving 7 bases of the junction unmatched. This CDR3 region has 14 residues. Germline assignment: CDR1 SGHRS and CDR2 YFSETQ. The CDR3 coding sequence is TGCGCCAGCAGCTCCGCAGGGGGCCCCAACGAGCAGTACTTC. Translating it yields CASSSAGGPNEQYF.

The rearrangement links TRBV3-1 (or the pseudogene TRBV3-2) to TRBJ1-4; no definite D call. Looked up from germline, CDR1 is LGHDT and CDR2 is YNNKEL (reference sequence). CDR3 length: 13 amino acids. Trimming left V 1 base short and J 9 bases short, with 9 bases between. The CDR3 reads CASSQVSGKKLFF. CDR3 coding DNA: TGTGCCAGCAGCCAAGTTTCGGGGAAAAAACTGTTTTTT.

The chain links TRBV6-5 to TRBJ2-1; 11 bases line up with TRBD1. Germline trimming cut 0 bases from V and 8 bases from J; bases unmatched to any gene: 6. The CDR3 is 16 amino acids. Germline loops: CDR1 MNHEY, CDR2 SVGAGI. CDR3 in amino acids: CASSYSGQGADDEQFF. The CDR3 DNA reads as TGTGCCAGCAGTTACTCAGGACAGGGGGCGGACGATGAGCAGTTCTTC.

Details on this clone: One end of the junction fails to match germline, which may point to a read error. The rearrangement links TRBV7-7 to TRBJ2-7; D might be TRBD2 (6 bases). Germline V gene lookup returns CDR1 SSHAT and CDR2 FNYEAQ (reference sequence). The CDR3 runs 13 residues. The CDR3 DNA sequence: TGTGCTAGCAGCTTGGATGACGGGGGCGAGCAGTACTTC. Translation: CASSLDDGGEQYF.

The CDR3 coding sequence is TGTGCCAGCAGCAGACAGGGTTACGAGCAGTACTTC. Protein product: CASSRQGYEQYF. This chain links TRBV5-6 with TRBJ2-7, with 7 bases matching TRBD1. The CDR3 covers 12 residues. The germline V gene encodes CDR1 SGHDT and CDR2 YYEEEE. J lost 4 bases, V lost 4 bases, and 2 bases had no gene match.

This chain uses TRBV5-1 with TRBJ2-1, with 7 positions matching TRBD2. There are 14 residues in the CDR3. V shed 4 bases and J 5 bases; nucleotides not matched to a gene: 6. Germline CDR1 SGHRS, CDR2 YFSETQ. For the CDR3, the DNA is TGCGCCAGCAGCGGGAGGGATATGGACAATGAGCAGTTCTTC. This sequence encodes CASSGRDMDNEQFF.

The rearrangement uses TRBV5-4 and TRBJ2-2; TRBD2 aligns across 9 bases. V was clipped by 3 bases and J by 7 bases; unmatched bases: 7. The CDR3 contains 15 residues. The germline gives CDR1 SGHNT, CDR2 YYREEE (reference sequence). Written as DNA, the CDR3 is TGTGCCAGCAGCTGGGCGGGGGGGCCCGACGGGGAGCTGTTTTTT. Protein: CASSWAGGPDGELFF.

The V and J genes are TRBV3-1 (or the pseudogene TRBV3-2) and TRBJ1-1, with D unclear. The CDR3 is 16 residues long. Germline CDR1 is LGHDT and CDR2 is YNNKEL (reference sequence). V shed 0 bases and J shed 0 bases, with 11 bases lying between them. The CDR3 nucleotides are TGTGCCAGCAGCCAAGACCTAGAATATATGAACACTGAAGCTTTCTTT. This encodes CASSQDLEYMNTEAFF.

CDR3 sequence reads: CASSLARGGVNEQFF. CDR3 DNA sequence: TGTGCCAGCAGCTTAGCACGGGGAGGGGTCAATGAGCAGTTCTTC. The chain joins TRBV7-9 to TRBJ2-1; 7 bases agree with TRBD2. From germline, CDR1 is SEHNR and CDR2 FQNEAQ (reference sequence). This CDR3 has 15 residues. V lost 0 bases, J lost 6 bases, and 5 bases stayed unmatched.

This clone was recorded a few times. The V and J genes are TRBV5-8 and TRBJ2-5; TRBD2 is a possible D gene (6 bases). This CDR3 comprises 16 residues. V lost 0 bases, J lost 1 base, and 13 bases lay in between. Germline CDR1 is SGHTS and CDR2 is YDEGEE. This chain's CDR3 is CASSLVTGDPQETQYF. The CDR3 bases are TGTGCCAGCAGCTTGGTTACGGGGGACCCCCAAGAGACCCAGTACTTC. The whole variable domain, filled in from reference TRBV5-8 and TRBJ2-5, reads EAGVTQSPTHLIKTRGQQATLRCSPISGHTSVYWYQQALGLGLQFLLWYDEGEERNRGNFPPRFSGRQFPNYSSELNVNALELEDSALYLCASSLVTGDPQETQYFGPGTRLLVL.

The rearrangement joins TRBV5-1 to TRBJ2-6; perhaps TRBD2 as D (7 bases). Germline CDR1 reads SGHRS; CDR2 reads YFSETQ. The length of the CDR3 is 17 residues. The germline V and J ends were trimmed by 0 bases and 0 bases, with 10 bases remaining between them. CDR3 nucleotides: TGCGCCAGCAGCTTGGACAGGGAGGGCTCTGGGGCCAACGTCCTGACTTTC. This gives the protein CASSLDREGSGANVLTF.